This is a list of T cell receptor beta chains from one sample in a study of beta chain features in type 1 diabetes. The table came from immunoSEQ multiplex PCR; TCRdb's copy has only in-frame clones and leaves some out. The sample lists under 350,000 clones; around 7.3% were seen once. What was sequenced was central memory CD4+ T cells from blood. All receptors come from a woman aged 18-29 years in good health. Each CDR3 is given with its conserved first and last residue. D genes are given only for firm matches. Size is stated for part of the rows, as once, few or many counts, or as a class when the clone is expanded.

TRBV11-2	-	TRBJ1-1	many	TGTGCCAGCAGCTTAAGTCGGACCACTGAAGCTTTCTTT	CASSLSRTTEAFF
TRBV14	-	TRBJ2-2	many	TGTGCCAGCAGCCAAGGTCCGGGAGACGGCGGGGAGCTGTTTTTT	CASSQGPGDGGELFF
TRBV9	-	TRBJ2-3	few	TGTGCCAGCAGGAGGTCTAGCACAGATACGCAGTATTTT	CASRRSSTDTQYF
TRBV6-5	-	TRBJ1-5	few	TGTGCCAGCAGTTACTCGACCTACAATCAGCCCCAGCATTTT	CASSYSTYNQPQHF
TRBV2	TRBD1	TRBJ1-6	few	TGTGCCAGCAGTGACGACAGGGGGAGATCACCCCTCCACTTT	CASSDDRGRSPLHF
TRBV2	-	TRBJ1-5	few	TGTGCCAGCAGCTACGACAGGCGAAATCAGCCCCAGCATTTT	CASSYDRRNQPQHF
TRBV18	-	TRBJ2-6	-	TGTGCCAGCTCACCACTGGGCGCCGACTCTGGGGCCAACGTCCTGACTTTC	CASSPLGADSGANVLTF
TRBV7-9	-	TRBJ1-1	many	TGTGCCAGCAGCTTGGGGATTCGGGCTGAAGCTTTCTTT	CASSLGIRAEAFF
TRBV7-2	-	TRBJ2-3	few	TGTGCCAGCAGCTTAGAGGGTCTCATAGCGTTTACCACAGATACGCAGTATTTT	CASSLEGLIAFTTDTQYF
TRBV5-1	-	TRBJ2-3	few	TGCGCCAGCAGCTCCCTAATAGTACAAGGCACAGATACGCAGTATTTT	CASSSLIVQGTDTQYF
TRBV2	TRBD1	TRBJ1-5	-	TGTGCCAGCATGGCCACAGGGGGCCCACAGCCCCAGCATTTT	CASMATGGPQPQHF
TRBV6-6	-	TRBJ2-1	few	TGTGCCAGCAGTTACGTGGTTTTGGACTCCTACAATGAGCAGTTCTTC	CASSYVVLDSYNEQFF
TRBV19	-	TRBJ2-7	many	TGTGCCAGTAGTTTTACAGGGAGTCTAACCCACGAGCAGTACTTC	CASSFTGSLTHEQYF
TRBV4-3	TRBD1	TRBJ1-6	many	TGCGCCAGCAGCCAAGGTTACCGGACAGGGGGCAATTCACCCCTCCACTTT	CASSQGYRTGGNSPLHF
TRBV5-1	-	TRBJ2-7	-	TGCGCCAGCAGCTTGGAGGCCGTCAGGGAGCAGTACTTC	CASSLEAVREQYF
TRBV15	TRBD1	TRBJ1-5	-	TGTGCCACCAGCAGACCTCGGACAGGGCATAGCAATCAGCCCCAGCATTTT	CATSRPRTGHSNQPQHF
TRBV9	-	TRBJ1-2	-	TGTGCCAGCAGTGGAGCGGTAGCTGGGGGCTACACCTTC	CASSGAVAGGYTF
TRBV7-2	-	TRBJ1-1	-	TGTGCCAGCAGTTCGTCTATGAACACTGAAGCTTTCTTT	CASSSSMNTEAFF
TRBV4-2	-	TRBJ2-6	few	TGTGCCAGCAGCCAAGTTGACTCTGGGGCCAACGTCCTGACTTTC	CASSQVDSGANVLTF
TRBV6-5	TRBD1	TRBJ2-3	-	TGTGCCAGCAGTTACGCAGGGGGTCTCACAGATACGCAGTATTTT	CASSYAGGLTDTQYF
TRBV15	TRBD2	TRBJ2-5	-	TGTGCCACCAGCAGAGATCTTTTTATGGGACTAGCGGGCCAAGAGACCCAGTACTTC	CATSRDLFMGLAGQETQYF
TRBV20-1	TRBD2	TRBJ2-1	-	TGCAGTGCCCCCGGGGGGAATGAGCAGTTCTTC	CSAPGGNEQFF
TRBV14	TRBD1	TRBJ1-2	-	TGTGCCAGCAGCCGAAAGGGGGCGCTTCCCGGAGGCTACACCTTC	CASSRKGALPGGYTF
TRBV6-1	-	TRBJ1-6	-	TGTGCCAGCAGTGCCCGGGACACCGCGGCTCAATATAATTCACCCCTCCACTTT	CASSARDTAAQYNSPLHF
TRBV27	TRBD1	TRBJ1-3	-	TGTGCCAGCAGTTTATTGACAGGGGACACCATATATTTT	CASSLLTGDTIYF
TRBV6-5	-	TRBJ2-3	-	TGTGCGTCCCGGGAGATCGGGGGTACAGATACGCAGTATTTT	CASREIGGTDTQYF
TRBV20-1	TRBD2	TRBJ2-7	few	TGCAGTGCCGGTAGCGGGTACGAGCAGTACTTC	CSAGSGYEQYF
TRBV18	-	TRBJ2-4	-	TGTGCCAGCTCACCACCCCAAGGGACCAAAAACATTCAGTACTTC	CASSPPQGTKNIQYF
TRBV7-9	-	TRBJ1-1	many	TGTGCCAGCAGCCCGAAAGGCCGGGACGCAACTGAAGCTTTCTTT	CASSPKGRDATEAFF